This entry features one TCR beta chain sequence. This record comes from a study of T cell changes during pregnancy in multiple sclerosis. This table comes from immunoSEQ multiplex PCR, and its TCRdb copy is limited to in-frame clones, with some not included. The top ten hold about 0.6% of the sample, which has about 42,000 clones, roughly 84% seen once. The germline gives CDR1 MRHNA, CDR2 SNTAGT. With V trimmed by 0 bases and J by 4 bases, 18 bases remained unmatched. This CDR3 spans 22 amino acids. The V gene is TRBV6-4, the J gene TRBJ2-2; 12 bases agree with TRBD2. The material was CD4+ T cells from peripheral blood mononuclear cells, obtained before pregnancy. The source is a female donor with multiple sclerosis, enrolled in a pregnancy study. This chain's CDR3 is CASSDSIERGLAGGPITGELFF. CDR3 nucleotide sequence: TGTGCCAGCAGTGACTCGATTGAAAGGGGGCTAGCGGGAGGGCCGATCACCGGGGAGCTGTTTTTT.